This T cell receptor beta chain was recorded in a study of OX40 agonist ivuxolimab in advanced cancers. Background on the study: There were three patients with partial responses, one having hepatocellular carcinoma and two cutaneous melanoma.

Method: immunoSEQ multiplex PCR; TCRdb's copy keeps in-frame clones and lacks some. The table records about 27,000 clones, about 76% of them present only once. CDR1 and CDR2 from the germline V gene are SGDLS and YYNGEE. V was pared by 3 bases and J by 4 bases, with 6 bases of the junction left unmatched. The CDR3 extends over 16 amino acids. On cycle 4 day 1 and cycle 7 day 1, as well as at baseline, blood was sampled. This chain connects TRBV9 to TRBJ2-2, with 10 bases fitting TRBD1. The source of this sequence is an adult with an advanced solid tumor such as melanoma, head and neck, liver or kidney cancer. Sequencing used CD4+ or CD8+ T cells sorted from blood, obtained in a trial of the OX40 agonist ivuxolimab. The CDR3 bases are TGTGCCAGCAGCGCCGGGGGACAGGGGAGCACCGGGGAGCTGTTTTTT. Translated, it gives CASSAGGQGSTGELFF.